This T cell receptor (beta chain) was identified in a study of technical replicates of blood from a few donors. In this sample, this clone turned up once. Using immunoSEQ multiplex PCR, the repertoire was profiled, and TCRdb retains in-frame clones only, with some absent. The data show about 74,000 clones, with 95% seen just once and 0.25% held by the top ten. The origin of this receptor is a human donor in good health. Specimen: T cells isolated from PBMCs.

The CDR3 DNA follows: TGCAGTGCTAGGACTTCCTACGAGCAGTACTTC. Amino acids: CSARTSYEQYF. The V and J genes are TRBV20-1 and TRBJ2-7; D gene uncertain. The germline gives CDR1 DFQATT, CDR2 SNEGSKA (reference sequence). V shed 3 bases and J shed 1 base, with 4 bases lying between them. The CDR3 covers 11 residues.